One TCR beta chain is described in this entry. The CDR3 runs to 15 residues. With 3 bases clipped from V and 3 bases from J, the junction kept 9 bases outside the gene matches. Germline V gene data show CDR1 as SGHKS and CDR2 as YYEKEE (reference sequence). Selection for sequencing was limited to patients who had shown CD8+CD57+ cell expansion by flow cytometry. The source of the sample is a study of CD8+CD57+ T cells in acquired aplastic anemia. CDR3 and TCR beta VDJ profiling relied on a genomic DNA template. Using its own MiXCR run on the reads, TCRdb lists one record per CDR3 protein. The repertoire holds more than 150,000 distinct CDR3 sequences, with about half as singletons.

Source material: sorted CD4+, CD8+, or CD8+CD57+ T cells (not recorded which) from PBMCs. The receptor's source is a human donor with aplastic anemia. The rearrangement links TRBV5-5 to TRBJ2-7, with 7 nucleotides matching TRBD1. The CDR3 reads CASSSVGTANYEQYF. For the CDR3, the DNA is TGTGCCAGCAGCTCCGTCGGGACAGCGAACTACGAGCAGTACTTC.